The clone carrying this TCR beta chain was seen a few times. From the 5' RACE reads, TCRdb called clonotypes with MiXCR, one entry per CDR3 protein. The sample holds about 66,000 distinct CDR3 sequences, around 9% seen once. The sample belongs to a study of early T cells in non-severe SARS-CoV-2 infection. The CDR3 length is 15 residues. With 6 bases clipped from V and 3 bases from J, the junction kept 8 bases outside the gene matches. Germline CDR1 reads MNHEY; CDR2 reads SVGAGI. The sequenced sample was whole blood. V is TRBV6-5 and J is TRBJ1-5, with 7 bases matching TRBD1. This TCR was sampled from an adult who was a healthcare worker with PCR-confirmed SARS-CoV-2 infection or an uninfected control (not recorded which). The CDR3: CASSSGTALNQPQHF. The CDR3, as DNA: TGTGCCAGCAGCTCAGGGACAGCCCTCAATCAGCCCCAGCATTTT.